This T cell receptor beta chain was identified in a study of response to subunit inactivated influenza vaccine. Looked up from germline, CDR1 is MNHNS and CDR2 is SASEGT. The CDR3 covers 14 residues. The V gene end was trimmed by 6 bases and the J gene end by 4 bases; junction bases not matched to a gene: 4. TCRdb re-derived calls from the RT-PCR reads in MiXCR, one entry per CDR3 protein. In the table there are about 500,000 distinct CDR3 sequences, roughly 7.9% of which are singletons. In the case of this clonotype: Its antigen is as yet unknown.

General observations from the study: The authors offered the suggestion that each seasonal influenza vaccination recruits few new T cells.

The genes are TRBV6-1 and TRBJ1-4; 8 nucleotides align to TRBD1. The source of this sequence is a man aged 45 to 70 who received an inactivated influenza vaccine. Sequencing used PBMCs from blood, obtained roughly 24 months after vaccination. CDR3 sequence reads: CASRQGARNEKLFF. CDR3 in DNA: TGTGCCAGCAGGCAGGGGGCGCGTAATGAAAAACTGTTTTTT.